This T cell receptor beta chain was identified during a study of metastatic and nonmetastatic thyroid tumors. At the level of the study: Comparative analysis of repertoires was undertaken across blood and tumor or nodule tissue obtained from malignant and benign thyroid patients.

This clone was recorded at least ten times. No patient had received any treatment before thyroid surgery. As originally analysed: The study built a papillary thyroid cancer distant-metastasis classifier from CDR3 differences across clinicopathological groups. TCRdb re-called the PCR reads with MiXCR. These V and J calls are TCRdb output, not the study's own analysis. The sample holds approximately 86,000 clones; around an eighth are singletons and the top ten take over 7%. Sequences were obtained from tumor tissue. The TCR comes from a female donor with papillary thyroid cancer or a benign thyroid nodule (not recorded which). Some clones in this sample may be carry-over from other donors' samples.

Here the CDR3 reads CSAKTGYPEAFF. In nucleotides, the CDR3 is TGCAGTGCAAAGACAGGGTACCCTGAAGCTTTCTTT. The chain employs TRBV20-1 and TRBJ1-1, with 7 nucleotides matching TRBD1. V shed 6 bases, J shed 6 bases, and the junction held 7 bases outside the gene matches. CDR1 is DFQATT and CDR2 is SNEGSKA in the germline V gene (reference sequence). The CDR3 totals 12 residues.